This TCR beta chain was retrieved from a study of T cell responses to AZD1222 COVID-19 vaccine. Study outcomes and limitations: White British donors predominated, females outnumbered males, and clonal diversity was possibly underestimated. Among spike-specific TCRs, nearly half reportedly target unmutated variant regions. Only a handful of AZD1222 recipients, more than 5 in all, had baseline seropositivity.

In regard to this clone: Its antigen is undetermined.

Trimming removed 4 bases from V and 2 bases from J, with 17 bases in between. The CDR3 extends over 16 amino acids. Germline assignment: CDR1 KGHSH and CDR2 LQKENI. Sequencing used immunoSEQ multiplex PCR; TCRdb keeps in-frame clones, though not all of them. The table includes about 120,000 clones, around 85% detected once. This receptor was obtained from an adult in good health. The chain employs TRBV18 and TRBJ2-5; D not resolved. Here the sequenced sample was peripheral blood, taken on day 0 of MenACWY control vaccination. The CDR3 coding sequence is TGTGCCAGCTCACTCTTCCCCCTAGGAACTCAAGAGACCCAGTACTTC. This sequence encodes CASSLFPLGTQETQYF.